This T cell receptor (beta chain) came from a study of shared clonotypes between healthy human individuals. Replicate PCRs from sorted subsets contained around 190 ng DNA, which is 30,000 to 35,000 T cell genomes. TCRdb's table, derived via immunoSEQ multiplex PCR, lists solely in-frame clones and lacks some. The sample lists 2 million to 2.5 million clones, around 90% occurring once. Study-level results: Clonotype sharing across a few donors was observed for 5% to 6.5% of naive CD4 clonotypes. Naive subsets usually exceeded memory subsets in estimated richness.

V lost 5 bases, J lost 2 bases, and 6 bases stayed unmatched. CDR1 SNHLY and CDR2 FYNNEI come from the germline V gene. CDR3 length: 15 residues. Comments on this clone: Its antigen is not known.

The specimen sequenced was naive CD4+ T cells from PBMCs. Subset defined: CD45RA+ positively selected. This rearrangement joins TRBV2 to TRBJ1-5; 7 nucleotides line up with TRBD1. The receptor was derived from a man aged 18 to 35 in good health. Some clones in this sample may be carry-over from other donors' samples. CDR3 coding DNA: TGTGCCAGCAGTTCCGACAGGGCTGGCAATCAGCCCCAGCATTTT. Its translation is CASSSDRAGNQPQHF.